These 20 T cell receptor beta chains came from one sample sequenced in a study of OX40 agonist ivuxolimab in advanced cancers. Library preparation employed the immunoSEQ multiplex PCR assay. In TCRdb, the immuneACCESS table is reduced to in-frame sequences with V and J assigned. These tables do not hold every clone; where another copy was compared, an unresolved V gene accounts for under half, and the others remain unexplained. The sample profile shows some 55,000 clones; roughly 73% of them were found once. The leading ten clones occupy under 3% of the sample. The sample consisted of CD4+ or CD8+ T cells sorted from blood, taken in a trial of the OX40 agonist ivuxolimab. The receptors were sampled from an adult with an advanced solid tumor such as melanoma, head and neck, liver or kidney cancer.

The chain is built from TRBV7-2 and TRBJ2-7; 10 nucleotides align to TRBD2. J gave up 6 bases and V 6 bases, and 11 bases lay outside the gene matches. Germline CDR1 reads SGHTA; CDR2 reads FQGNSA. This CDR3 is built from 15 residues. CDR3 sequence reads: CASRQAGGPVREQYF. The CDR3 coding sequence is TGTGCCAGCAGACAAGCGGGGGGGCCGGTTCGCGAGCAGTACTTC. Complete variable domain (other parts from reference TRBV7-2 and TRBJ2-7): GAGVSQSPSNKVTEKGKDVELRCDPISGHTALYWYRQSLGQGLEFLIYFQGNSAPDKSGLPSDRFSAERTGGSVSTLTIQRTQQEDSAVYLCASRQAGGPVREQYFGPGTRLTVT.

The chain carries TRBV11-2 and TRBJ1-2, with a possible D match to TRBD1 (6 bases). Trimming cost V 2 bases and J 3 bases, with 10 bases left between them. From germline, CDR1 is SGHAT and CDR2 FQNNGV. This CDR3 has 14 residues. CDR3 DNA: TGTGCCAGCAGCTTATGGCGGACAGACTATGGCTACACCTTC. This translates into CASSLWRTDYGYTF. Using reference TRBV11-2 and TRBJ1-2 for the parts outside the CDR3, the full variable domain is EAGVAQSPRYKIIEKRQSVAFWCNPISGHATLYWYQQILGQGPKLLIQFQNNGVVDDSQLPKDRFSAERLKGVDSTLKIQPAKLEDSAVYLCASSLWRTDYGYTFGSGTRLTVV.

This rearrangement joins TRBV25-1 to TRBJ1-2; tentatively, D is TRBD1 (6 bases). Germline V gives CDR1 MGHDK, CDR2 SYGVNS. Trimming removed 3 bases at V and 8 bases at J, with 13 bases between. The CDR3 is 13 residues long. This CDR3 is CASSDRGGVGYTF. The CDR3 bases are TGTGCCAGCAGTGACCGAGGGGGGGTGGGCTACACCTTC.

This clone was seen a few times. The chain links TRBV12-5 to TRBJ2-1; D may be TRBD1 or TRBD2 (6 bases each). The V gene lost 2 bases and the J gene lost 4 bases, with 12 bases spanning the gap. The CDR3 runs 15 residues. The germline CDR1 and CDR2 sequences are LGHNT and FRNRAP. CDR3 loop: CASGLSRGLYNEQFF. DNA for the CDR3: TGTGCTAGTGGTTTGTCCCGGGGGCTGTACAATGAGCAGTTCTTC.

The chain couples TRBV5-1 to TRBJ2-7; 12 bases are a match to TRBD2. Germline V gene data show CDR1 as SGHRS and CDR2 as YFSETQ. CDR3 size: 15 residues. Trimming at V came to 3 bases and at J to 5 bases, leaving 6 bases not matched to a gene. The CDR3 region is CASSWTSGNGNEQYF. The DNA for the CDR3 is TGCGCCAGCAGCTGGACTAGCGGGAATGGGAACGAGCAGTACTTC.

The count of this clone is one. CDR3 amino acids: CASSRGGLAGGPKTDTQYF. The CDR3 DNA reads TGTGCCAGCAGCCGGGGGGGCCTAGCGGGAGGGCCAAAGACAGATACGCAGTATTTT. J is TRBJ2-3 and V is TRBV7-3, with 12 nucleotides matching TRBD2. CDR1 and CDR2 (germline): SGHTA, FQGTGA. V lost 5 bases and J lost 3; bases outside the gene matches: 15. The CDR3 is 19 amino acids.

The chain uses TRBV19 and TRBJ2-5, with 8 bases identical to TRBD2. Germline V lookup: CDR1 LNHDA, CDR2 SQIVND (reference sequence). V dropped 5 bases and J dropped 5; count of bases not matched to a gene: 13. This CDR3 region has 16 residues. The CDR3 protein is CASSASTGGPGETQYF. Here the CDR3 DNA reads TGTGCCAGTAGTGCCTCGACGGGAGGGCCTGGGGAGACCCAGTACTTC.

The CDR3 DNA follows: TGTGCCAGCAGTTACACTGACACCACAGATACGCAGTATTTT. It yields the protein CASSYTDTTDTQYF. The chain uses TRBV6-5 and TRBJ2-3; D gene unclear. The ends were cut back, 2 bases at V and 2 bases at J, with 8 bases in the middle. The CDR3 spans 14 residues. In germline, CDR1 is MNHEY, CDR2 SVGAGI.

V is TRBV6-5 and J is TRBJ1-2, with D unresolved. V lost 6 bases, J lost 4 bases, and 18 bases lay in between. Germline V gene lookup returns CDR1 MNHEY and CDR2 SVGAGI. The CDR3 is 15 residues long. CDR3 DNA: TGTGCCAGCAGCCCCGGTAGGGCGGCTGGCTATGGCTACACCTTC. It codes for CASSPGRAAGYGYTF.

The chain carries TRBV5-1 and TRBJ2-2; 10 nucleotides agree with TRBD1. Germline assignment: CDR1 SGHRS and CDR2 YFSETQ. The CDR3 has 16 residues. V gave up 4 bases and J gave up 3 bases; unmatched junction bases: 6. CDR3 DNA: TGCGCCAGCAGCGAGGGACAGGGGTTATACACCGGGGAGCTGTTTTTT. It yields the protein CASSEGQGLYTGELFF.

CDR3 sequence: CASSLGSTQYF. The CDR3 DNA follows: TGTGCCAGCAGTTTAGGAAGTACGCAGTATTTT. The rearrangement joins TRBV28 to TRBJ2-3, with D uncertain. V was pared by 2 bases and J by 8 bases, with 5 bases between. This CDR3 is built from 11 residues. CDR1 is MDHEN and CDR2 is SYDVKM in the germline V gene. Filled out from reference TRBV28 and TRBJ2-3, the complete variable domain reads DVKVTQSSRYLVKRTGEKVFLECVQDMDHENMFWYRQDPGLGLRLIYFSYDVKMKEKGDIPEGYSVSREKKERFSLILESASTNQTSMYLCASSLGSTQYFGPGTRLTVL.

This chain uses TRBV6-6 with TRBJ2-3, with 7 nucleotides matching TRBD2. J gave up 8 bases and V 6 bases, and 8 bases lay outside the gene matches. The CDR3 runs to 13 residues. The germline CDR1 and CDR2 sequences are MNHNY and SVGAGI (reference sequence). This chain's CDR3 is CASRGVAGGTQYF. The CDR3 coding sequence is TGTGCCAGCAGGGGGGTAGCGGGTGGTACGCAGTATTTT.

The chain links TRBV7-9 to TRBJ1-4; a weak D match, TRBD1 (5 bases). Germline V gene sequence: CDR1 SEHNR, CDR2 FQNEAQ (reference sequence). The CDR3 is 15 residues long. Trimming shortened V by 5 bases and J by 0 bases, and 10 bases separated the two germline ends. CDR3 DNA: TGTGCCAGCAGCCCCACAGGTTCAACTAATGAAAAACTGTTTTTT. It yields the protein CASSPTGSTNEKLFF.

The chain uses TRBV28 and TRBJ2-7, with TRBD1 matching 7 bases. CDR1 MDHEN and CDR2 SYDVKM come from the germline V gene. The CDR3 sequence is 13 residues long. After removal of 10 bases from V and 3 bases from J, the junction contained 9 bases not matched to a gene. The CDR3 region is CAIRPSGGYEQYF. The CDR3 DNA is TGTGCCATCAGACCGTCAGGGGGCTACGAGCAGTACTTC.

The rearrangement links TRBV7-9 to TRBJ2-1, with D tentatively TRBD1 (5 bases). This CDR3 has 13 amino acids. V was cut by 0 bases and J by 9 bases, with 9 bases left in between. Germline CDR1 is SEHNR and CDR2 is FQNEAQ (reference sequence). The CDR3 is CASSLAQGAEQFF. The CDR3 nucleotides are TGTGCCAGCAGCTTAGCCCAGGGCGCTGAGCAGTTCTTC.

The V gene is TRBV7-2, the J gene TRBJ2-2; 11 nucleotides match TRBD2. Germline-derived CDR1 and CDR2 are SGHTA and FQGNSA. This CDR3 is 16 amino acids long. After removal of 2 bases from V and 6 bases from J, the junction contained 5 bases not matched to a gene. CDR3 DNA: TGTGCCAGCAGCTTAACTAGCGGGAGTGTGGCCGGGGAGCTGTTTTTT. Amino acid sequence: CASSLTSGSVAGELFF.

This chain joins TRBV29-1 and TRBJ2-5; 10 nucleotides align to TRBD2. Germline V CDR1 and CDR2: SQVTM, ANQGSEA. The CDR3 is 14 amino acids. Germline trimming cut 2 bases from V and 2 bases from J; bases unmatched to any gene: 2. The CDR3 bases are TGCAGCGTTGAACCAGCGGGAGGGCAAGAGACCCAGTACTTC. Translated: CSVEPAGGQETQYF.

The chain employs TRBV6-6 and TRBJ1-1, with D hard to call. V lost 2 bases and J 0 bases, leaving 7 bases between the germline ends. CDR1 is MNHNY and CDR2 is SVGAGI in the germline V gene (reference sequence). This CDR3 comprises 14 residues. CDR3 amino acids: CASSYPAVNTEAFF. The DNA of the CDR3 is TGTGCCAGCAGTTACCCGGCGGTGAACACTGAAGCTTTCTTT.

In its sample, this clone was seen once. V and J are TRBV18 and TRBJ1-3, with D tentatively TRBD1 (6 bases). The CDR3 runs 15 residues. V lost 2 bases and J lost 8, with 16 bases in between. Germline V lookup: CDR1 KGHSH, CDR2 LQKENI. The CDR3 region is CASSPGLTEGDTIYF. The CDR3 DNA reads TGTGCCAGCTCACCAGGACTCACCGAGGGGGACACCATATATTTT.

The table lists this clone with a few counts. The genes are TRBV19 and TRBJ1-5, with D possibly matching TRBD1 (5 bases). The V gene's germline CDR1 is LNHDA and CDR2 SQIVND (reference sequence). The length of the CDR3 is 15 residues. The V end lost 6 bases, the J end lost 3 bases, and 15 bases lay between the germline ends. The CDR3 nucleotides are TGTGCCAGTAGGCTCCGGGGCAGGGCCAATCAGCCCCAGCATTTT. It encodes CASRLRGRANQPQHF. The full variable domain, its missing parts supplied by reference TRBV19 and TRBJ1-5, is DGGITQSPKYLFRKEGQNVTLSCEQNLNHDAMYWYRQDPGQGLRLIYYSQIVNDFQKGDIAEGYSVSREKKESFPLTVTSAQKNPTAFYLCASRLRGRANQPQHFGDGTRLSIL.